This T cell receptor (beta chain) comes out of a study of regulatory T cells in long-lasting Graves disease. As for time point: persistent/refractory GD, antithyroid drugs over 5 years with positive TRAb. The TCR library was made from RNA extracted from PBMCs. V lost 1 base to trimming and J lost 0 bases, with 11 bases between them. This CDR3 region has 15 residues. Germline values: CDR1 SGHRS, CDR2 YFSETQ. Arm-PCR of CDR3 regions and iRepertoire HTBI primers were used to build TCR beta libraries. Each CDR3 protein is one row after TCRdb ran MiXCR on the multiplex PCR reads. This sample has under 500,000 distinct CDR3 sequences, with roughly 20% found just once.

This rearrangement joins TRBV5-1 to TRBJ2-7, with D perhaps TRBD1 or TRBD2 (5 bases each). Sequencing used peripheral blood mononuclear cells (PBMCs), obtained when the disease was refractory, from a patient treated with antithyroid drugs. The TCR originated in a female donor with Graves disease. This CDR3 is CASSLRGRYSYEQYF. DNA of the CDR3: TGCGCCAGCAGCTTGCGGGGACGGTACTCCTACGAGCAGTACTTC.